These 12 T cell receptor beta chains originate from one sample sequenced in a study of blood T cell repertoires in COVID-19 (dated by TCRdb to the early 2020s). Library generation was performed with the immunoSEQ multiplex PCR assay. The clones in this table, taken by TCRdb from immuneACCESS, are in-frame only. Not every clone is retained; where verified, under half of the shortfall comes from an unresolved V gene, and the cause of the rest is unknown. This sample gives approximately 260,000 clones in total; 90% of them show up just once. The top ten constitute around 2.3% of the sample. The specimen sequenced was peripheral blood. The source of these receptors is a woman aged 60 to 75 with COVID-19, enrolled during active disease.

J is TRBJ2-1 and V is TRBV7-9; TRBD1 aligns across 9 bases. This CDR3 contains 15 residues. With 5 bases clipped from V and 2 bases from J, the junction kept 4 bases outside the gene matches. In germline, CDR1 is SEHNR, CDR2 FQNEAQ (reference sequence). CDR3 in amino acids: CASSPTGGPYNEQFF. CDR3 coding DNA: TGTGCCAGCAGCCCTACAGGGGGCCCCTACAATGAGCAGTTCTTC.

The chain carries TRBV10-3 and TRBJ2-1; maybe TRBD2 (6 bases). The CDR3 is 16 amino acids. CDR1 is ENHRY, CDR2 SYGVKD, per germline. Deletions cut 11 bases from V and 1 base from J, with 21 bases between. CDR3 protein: CASALTGVNSYNEQFF. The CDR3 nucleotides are TGTGCCTCAGCCCTAACGGGGGTAAATTCCTACAATGAGCAGTTCTTC.

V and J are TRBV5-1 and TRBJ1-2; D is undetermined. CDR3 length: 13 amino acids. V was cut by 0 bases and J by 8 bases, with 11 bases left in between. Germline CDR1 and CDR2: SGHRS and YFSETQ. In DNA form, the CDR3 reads TGCGCCAGCAGCTTGGACGGGTTTATGGGCTACACCTTC. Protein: CASSLDGFMGYTF.

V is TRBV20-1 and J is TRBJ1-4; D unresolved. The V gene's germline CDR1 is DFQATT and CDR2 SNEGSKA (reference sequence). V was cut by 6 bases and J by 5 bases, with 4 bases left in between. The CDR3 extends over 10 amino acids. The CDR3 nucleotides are TGCAGTGCCGAGAATGAAAAACTGTTTTTT. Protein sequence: CSAENEKLFF.

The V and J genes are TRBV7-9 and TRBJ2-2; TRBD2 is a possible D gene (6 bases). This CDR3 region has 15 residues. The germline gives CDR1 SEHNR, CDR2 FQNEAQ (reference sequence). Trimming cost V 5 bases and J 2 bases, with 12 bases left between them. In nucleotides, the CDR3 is TGTGCCAGCAGCCCGACCGGGAGAAACACCGGGGAGCTGTTTTTT. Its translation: CASSPTGRNTGELFF.

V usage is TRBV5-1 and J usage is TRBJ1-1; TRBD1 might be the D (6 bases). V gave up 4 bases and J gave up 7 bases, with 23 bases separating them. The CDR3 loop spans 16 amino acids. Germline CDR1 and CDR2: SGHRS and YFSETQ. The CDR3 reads CASSDGRTDQKREAFF. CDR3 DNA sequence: TGCGCCAGCAGCGACGGCCGGACAGACCAGAAACGTGAAGCTTTCTTT.

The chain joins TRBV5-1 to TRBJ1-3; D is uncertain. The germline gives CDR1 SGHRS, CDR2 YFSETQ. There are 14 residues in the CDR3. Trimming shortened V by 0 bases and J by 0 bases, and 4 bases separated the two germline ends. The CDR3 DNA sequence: TGCGCCAGCAGCTTGGAGCGCTCTGGAAACACCATATATTTT. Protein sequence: CASSLERSGNTIYF.

The CDR3 protein is CASSPPQGNYGYTF. The CDR3 nucleotides are TGCGCCAGCAGCCCGCCCCAGGGGAACTATGGCTACACCTTC. The genes are TRBV5-1 and TRBJ1-2; the D gene is possibly TRBD1 (6 bases). The germline gives CDR1 SGHRS, CDR2 YFSETQ. Between the trimmed V and J ends, which lost 4 bases and 2 bases, there was a span of 12 bases. CDR3 size: 14 residues. Based on the CDR3 plus reference TRBV5-1 and TRBJ1-2, the full variable domain is KAGVTQTPRYLIKTRGQQVTLSCSPISGHRSVSWYQQTPGQGLQFLFEYFSETQRNKGNFPGRFSGRQFSNSRSEMNVSTLELGDSALYLCASSPPQGNYGYTFGSGTRLTVV.

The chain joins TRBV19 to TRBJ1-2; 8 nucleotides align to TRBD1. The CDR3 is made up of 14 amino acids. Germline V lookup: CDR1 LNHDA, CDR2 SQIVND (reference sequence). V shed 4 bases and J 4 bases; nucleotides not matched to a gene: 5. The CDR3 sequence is CASSNQGAGYGYTF. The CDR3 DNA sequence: TGTGCCAGTAGTAATCAGGGGGCAGGCTATGGCTACACCTTC. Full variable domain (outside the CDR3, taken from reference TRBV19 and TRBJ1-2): DGGITQSPKYLFRKEGQNVTLSCEQNLNHDAMYWYRQDPGQGLRLIYYSQIVNDFQKGDIAEGYSVSREKKESFPLTVTSAQKNPTAFYLCASSNQGAGYGYTFGSGTRLTVV.

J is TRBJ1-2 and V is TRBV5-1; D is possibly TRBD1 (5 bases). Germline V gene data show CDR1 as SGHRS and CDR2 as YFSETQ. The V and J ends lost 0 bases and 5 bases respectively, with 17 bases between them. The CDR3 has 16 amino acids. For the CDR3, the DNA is TGCGCCAGCAGCTTGGGACAGCAGATCCTAAGTTATGGCTACACCTTC. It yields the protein CASSLGQQILSYGYTF.

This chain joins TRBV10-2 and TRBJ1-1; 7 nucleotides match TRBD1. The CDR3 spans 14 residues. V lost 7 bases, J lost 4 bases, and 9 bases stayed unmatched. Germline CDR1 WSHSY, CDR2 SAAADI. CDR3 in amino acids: CASKKDRAGTEAFF. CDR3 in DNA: TGCGCCAGCAAGAAAGACAGGGCGGGCACTGAAGCTTTCTTT.

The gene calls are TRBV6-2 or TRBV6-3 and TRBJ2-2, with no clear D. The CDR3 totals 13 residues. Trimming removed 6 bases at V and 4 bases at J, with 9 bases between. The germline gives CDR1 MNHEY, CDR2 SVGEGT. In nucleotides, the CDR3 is TGTGCCAGCAGCCAGACTCCCACCGGGGAGCTGTTTTTT. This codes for CASSQTPTGELFF.